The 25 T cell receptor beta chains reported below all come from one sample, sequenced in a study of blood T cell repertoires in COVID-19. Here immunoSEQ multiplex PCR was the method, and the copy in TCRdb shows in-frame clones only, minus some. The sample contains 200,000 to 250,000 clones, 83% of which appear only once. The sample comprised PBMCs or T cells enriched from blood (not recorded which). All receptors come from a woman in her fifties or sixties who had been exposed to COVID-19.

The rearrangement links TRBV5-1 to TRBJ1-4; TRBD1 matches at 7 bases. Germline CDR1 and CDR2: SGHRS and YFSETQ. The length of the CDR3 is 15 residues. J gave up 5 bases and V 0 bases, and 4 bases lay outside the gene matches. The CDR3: CASSLGQGWNEKLFF. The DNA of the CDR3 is TGCGCCAGCAGCTTGGGACAGGGCTGGAATGAAAAACTGTTTTTT. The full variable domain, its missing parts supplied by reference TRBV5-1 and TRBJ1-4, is KAGVTQTPRYLIKTRGQQVTLSCSPISGHRSVSWYQQTPGQGLQFLFEYFSETQRNKGNFPGRFSGRQFSNSRSEMNVSTLELGDSALYLCASSLGQGWNEKLFFGSGTQLSVL.

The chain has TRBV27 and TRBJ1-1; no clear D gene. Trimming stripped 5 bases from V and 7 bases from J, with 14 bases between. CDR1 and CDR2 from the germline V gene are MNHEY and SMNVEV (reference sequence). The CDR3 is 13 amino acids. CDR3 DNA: TGTGCCAGCAGTGCGGGCCCTATTCTTGAAGCTTTCTTT. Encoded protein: CASSAGPILEAFF.

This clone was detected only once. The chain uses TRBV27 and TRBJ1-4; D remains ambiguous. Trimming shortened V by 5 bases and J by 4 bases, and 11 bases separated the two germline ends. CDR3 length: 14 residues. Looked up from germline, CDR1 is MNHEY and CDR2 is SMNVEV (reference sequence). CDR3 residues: CASSGRSNNEKLFF. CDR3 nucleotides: TGTGCCAGCAGTGGCAGGTCCAATAATGAAAAACTGTTTTTT.

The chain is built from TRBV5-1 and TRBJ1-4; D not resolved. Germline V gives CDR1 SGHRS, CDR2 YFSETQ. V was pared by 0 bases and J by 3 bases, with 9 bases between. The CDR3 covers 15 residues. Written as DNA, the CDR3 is TGCGCCAGCAGCTTGGCGCCCGGAGCTAATGAAAAACTGTTTTTT. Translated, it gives CASSLAPGANEKLFF.

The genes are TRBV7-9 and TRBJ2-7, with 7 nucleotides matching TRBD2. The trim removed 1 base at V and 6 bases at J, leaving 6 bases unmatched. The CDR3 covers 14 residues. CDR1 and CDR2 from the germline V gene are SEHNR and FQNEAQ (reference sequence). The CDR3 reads CASSLGTSQGEQYF. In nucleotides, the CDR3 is TGTGCCAGCAGCTTAGGGACTAGTCAAGGCGAGCAGTACTTC.

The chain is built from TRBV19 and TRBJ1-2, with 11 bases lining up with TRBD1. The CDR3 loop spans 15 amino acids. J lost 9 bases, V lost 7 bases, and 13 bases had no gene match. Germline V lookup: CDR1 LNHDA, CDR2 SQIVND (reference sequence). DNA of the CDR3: TGTGCCAGTAAGGGAGTCCGGACAGGGGGCCTCAGCTACACCTTC. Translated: CASKGVRTGGLSYTF.

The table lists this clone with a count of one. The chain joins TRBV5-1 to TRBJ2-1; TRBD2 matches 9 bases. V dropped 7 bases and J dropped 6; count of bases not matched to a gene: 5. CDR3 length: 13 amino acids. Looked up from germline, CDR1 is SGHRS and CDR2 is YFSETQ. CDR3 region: CASRASGVNEQFF. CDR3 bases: TGCGCCAGCCGCGCTAGCGGGGTCAATGAGCAGTTCTTC.

CDR3 region: CAGKGQGNGYTF. Written as DNA, the CDR3 is TGTGCCGGAAAGGGACAGGGAAATGGCTACACCTTC. The chain uses TRBV10-3 and TRBJ1-2, with 9 bases aligning to TRBD1. Germline CDR1 is ENHRY and CDR2 is SYGVKD. The CDR3 loop spans 12 amino acids. V was pared by 11 bases and J by 6 bases, with 7 bases of the junction left unmatched.

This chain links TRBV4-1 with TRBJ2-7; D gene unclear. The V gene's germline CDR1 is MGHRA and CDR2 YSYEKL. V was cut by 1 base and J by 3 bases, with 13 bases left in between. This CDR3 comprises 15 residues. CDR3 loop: CASSQALGNHYEQYF. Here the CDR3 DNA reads TGCGCCAGCAGCCAAGCCCTGGGCAACCACTACGAGCAGTACTTC.

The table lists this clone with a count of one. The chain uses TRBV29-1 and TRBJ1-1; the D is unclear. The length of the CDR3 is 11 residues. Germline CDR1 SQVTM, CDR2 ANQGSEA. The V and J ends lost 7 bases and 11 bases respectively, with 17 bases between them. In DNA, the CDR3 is TGCAGCGCCCTCGGTGACCCGGGTGCTTTCTTT. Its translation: CSALGDPGAFF.

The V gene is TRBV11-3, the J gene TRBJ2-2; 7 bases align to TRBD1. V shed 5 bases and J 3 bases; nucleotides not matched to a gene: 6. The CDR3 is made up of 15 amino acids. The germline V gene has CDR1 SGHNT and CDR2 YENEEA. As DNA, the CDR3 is TGTGCCAGCAGCCCAGCAGACAGGGACACCGGGGAGCTGTTTTTT. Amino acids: CASSPADRDTGELFF. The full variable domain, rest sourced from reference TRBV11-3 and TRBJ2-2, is EAGVVQSPRYKIIEKKQPVAFWCNPISGHNTLYWYLQNLGQGPELLIRYENEEAVDDSQLPKDRFSAERLKGVDSTLKIQPAELGDSAVYLCASSPADRDTGELFFGEGSRLTVL.

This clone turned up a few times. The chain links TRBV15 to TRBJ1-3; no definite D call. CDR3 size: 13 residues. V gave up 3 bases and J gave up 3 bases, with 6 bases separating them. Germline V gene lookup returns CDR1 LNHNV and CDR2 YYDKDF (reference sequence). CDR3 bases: TGTGCCACCAGCAGGGAGGATGGAAACACCATATATTTT. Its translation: CATSREDGNTIYF.

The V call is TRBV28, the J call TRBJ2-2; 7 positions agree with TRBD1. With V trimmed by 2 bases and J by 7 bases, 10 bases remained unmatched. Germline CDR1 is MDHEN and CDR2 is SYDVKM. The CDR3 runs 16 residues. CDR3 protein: CASSLPQGTVSGELFF. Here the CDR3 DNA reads TGTGCCAGCAGTTTACCCCAGGGGACAGTTAGCGGGGAGCTGTTTTTT.

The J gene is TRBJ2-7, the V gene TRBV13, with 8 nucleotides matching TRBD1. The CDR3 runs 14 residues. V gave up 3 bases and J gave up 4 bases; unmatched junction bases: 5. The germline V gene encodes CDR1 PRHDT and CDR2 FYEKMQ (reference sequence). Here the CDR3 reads CASSFGQGNYEQYF. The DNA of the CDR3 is TGTGCCAGCAGCTTCGGACAGGGTAATTACGAGCAGTACTTC. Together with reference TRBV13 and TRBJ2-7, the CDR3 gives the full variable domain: AAGVIQSPRHLIKEKRETATLKCYPIPRHDTVYWYQQGPGQDPQFLISFYEKMQSDKGSIPDRFSAQQFSDYHSELNMSSLELGDSALYFCASSFGQGNYEQYFGPGTRLTVT.

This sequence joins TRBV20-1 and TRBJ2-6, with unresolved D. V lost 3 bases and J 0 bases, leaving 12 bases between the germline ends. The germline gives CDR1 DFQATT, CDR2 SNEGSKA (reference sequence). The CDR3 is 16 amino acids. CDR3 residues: CSASMRSVSGANVLTF. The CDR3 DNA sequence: TGCAGTGCTAGTATGCGGTCAGTCTCTGGGGCCAACGTCCTGACTTTC.

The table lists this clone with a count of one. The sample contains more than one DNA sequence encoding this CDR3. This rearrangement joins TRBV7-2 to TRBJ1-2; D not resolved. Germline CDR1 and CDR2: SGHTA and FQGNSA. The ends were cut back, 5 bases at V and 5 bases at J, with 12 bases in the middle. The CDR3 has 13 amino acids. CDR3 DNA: TGTGCCAGCAGCCTTCTGGGAGGTTATGGCTACACCTTC. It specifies CASSLLGGYGYTF. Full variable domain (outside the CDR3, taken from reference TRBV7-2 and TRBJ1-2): GAGVSQSPSNKVTEKGKDVELRCDPISGHTALYWYRQSLGQGLEFLIYFQGNSAPDKSGLPSDRFSAERTGGSVSTLTIQRTQQEDSAVYLCASSLLGGYGYTFGSGTRLTVV.

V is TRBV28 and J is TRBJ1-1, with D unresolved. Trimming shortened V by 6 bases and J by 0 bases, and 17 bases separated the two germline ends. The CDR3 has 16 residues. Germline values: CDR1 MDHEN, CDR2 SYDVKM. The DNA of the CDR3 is TGTGCCAGCAGCCGATCCTCGGTCTCCATGAACACTGAAGCTTTCTTT. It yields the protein CASSRSSVSMNTEAFF.

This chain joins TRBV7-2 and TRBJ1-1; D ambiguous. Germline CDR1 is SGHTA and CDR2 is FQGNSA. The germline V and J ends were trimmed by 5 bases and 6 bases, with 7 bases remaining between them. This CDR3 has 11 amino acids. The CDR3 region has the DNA TGTGCCAGCAGCCTTACACCTGAAGCTTTCTTT. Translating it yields CASSLTPEAFF.

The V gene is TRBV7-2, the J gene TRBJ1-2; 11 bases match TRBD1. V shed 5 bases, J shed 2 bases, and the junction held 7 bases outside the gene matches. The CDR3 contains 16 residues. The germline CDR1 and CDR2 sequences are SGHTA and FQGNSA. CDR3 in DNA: TGTGCCAGCAGCCCGGGGGGGACAGGGGGAAACTATGGCTACACCTTC. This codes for CASSPGGTGGNYGYTF.

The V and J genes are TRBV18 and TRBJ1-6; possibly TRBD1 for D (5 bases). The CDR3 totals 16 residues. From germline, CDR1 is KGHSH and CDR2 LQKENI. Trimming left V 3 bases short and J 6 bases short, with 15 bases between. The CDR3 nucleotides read TGTGCCAGCTCACCCCGCGGGGGAGAGGTTAATTCACCCCTCCACTTT. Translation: CASSPRGGEVNSPLHF.

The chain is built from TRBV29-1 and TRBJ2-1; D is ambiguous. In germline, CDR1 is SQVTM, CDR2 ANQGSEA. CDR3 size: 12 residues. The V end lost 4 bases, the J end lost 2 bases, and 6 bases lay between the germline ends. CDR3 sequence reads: CSVAQTYNEQFF. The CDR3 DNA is TGCAGCGTTGCACAGACCTACAATGAGCAGTTCTTC.

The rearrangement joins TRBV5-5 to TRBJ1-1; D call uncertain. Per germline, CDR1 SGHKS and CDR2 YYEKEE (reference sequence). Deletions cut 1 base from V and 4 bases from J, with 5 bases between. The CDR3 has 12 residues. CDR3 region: CASSLSGTEAFF. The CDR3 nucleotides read TGTGCCAGCAGCTTGTCGGGCACTGAAGCTTTCTTT.

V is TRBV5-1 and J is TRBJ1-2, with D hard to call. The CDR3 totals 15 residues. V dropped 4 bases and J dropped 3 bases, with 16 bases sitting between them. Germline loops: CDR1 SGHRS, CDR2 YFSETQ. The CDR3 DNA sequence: TGCGCCAGCAGCGGTAATAGAATGGGCGACTATGGCTACACCTTC. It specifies CASSGNRMGDYGYTF.

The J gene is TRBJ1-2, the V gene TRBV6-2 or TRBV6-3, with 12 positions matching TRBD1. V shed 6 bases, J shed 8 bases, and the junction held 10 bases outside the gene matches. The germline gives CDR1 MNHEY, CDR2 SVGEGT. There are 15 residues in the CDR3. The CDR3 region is CASSPPRDRGPGYTF. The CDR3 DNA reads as TGTGCCAGCAGCCCTCCTCGGGACAGGGGGCCCGGCTACACCTTC.

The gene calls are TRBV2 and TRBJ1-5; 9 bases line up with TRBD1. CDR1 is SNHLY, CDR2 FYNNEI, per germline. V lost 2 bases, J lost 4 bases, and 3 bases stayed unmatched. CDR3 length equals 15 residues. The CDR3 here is CASSEWGQGNQPQHF. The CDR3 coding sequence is TGTGCCAGCAGTGAATGGGGACAGGGTAATCAGCCCCAGCATTTT.